A selection of T cell receptor beta chains follows, all from one sample in a study of OX40 agonist ivuxolimab in advanced cancers. Sequenced by immunoSEQ multiplex PCR; TCRdb stores in-frame clones only, minus some. Of approximately 79,000 clones listed, around 92% are singletons. Sequencing was performed on CD4+ or CD8+ T cells sorted from blood, taken in a trial of the OX40 agonist ivuxolimab. Source of these receptors: an adult with an advanced solid tumor such as melanoma, head and neck, liver or kidney cancer. The CDR3 runs from the conserved cysteine through the conserved F or W. Each record gives: CDR3 DNA, CDR3 protein, CDR3 length, V gene, J gene, D gene, clone size. The D gene is left open where the match is weak. Clone size is stated in some rows and not others, as once, few, many or a class when expanded.

DNA: TGTGCCACCAGCGTAAGGGATAGCAATCAGCCCCAGCATTTT; CDR3: CATSVRDSNQPQHF; length: 14; V: TRBV15; J: TRBJ1-5; D: NA; size: NA
DNA: TGTGCCAGCAGCGTAGAGGGGGGTGGGCCCCAGCATTTT; CDR3: CASSVEGGGPQHF; length: 13; V: TRBV9; J: TRBJ1-5; D: NA; size: NA
DNA: TGTGCCAGTAGTCCTGATCCTGGGGCCAACGTCCTGACTTTC; CDR3: CASSPDPGANVLTF; length: 14; V: TRBV19; J: TRBJ2-6; D: NA; size: NA
DNA: TGTGCCAGCAGCCAAGATAGAGAGGGAGTCTCTGGAAACACCATATATTTT; CDR3: CASSQDREGVSGNTIYF; length: 17; V: TRBV4-2; J: TRBJ1-3; D: NA; size: NA
DNA: TGTGCCAGCAGCTTGGCAACCGCCTTCAGTGAAGCTTTCTTT; CDR3: CASSLATAFSEAFF; length: 14; V: TRBV5-6; J: TRBJ1-1; D: NA; size: many
DNA: TGTGCCAGCAGTTACGGATCCGGACACACCTACGAGCAGTACTTC; CDR3: CASSYGSGHTYEQYF; length: 15; V: TRBV6-5; J: TRBJ2-7; D: NA; size: once
DNA: TGCGCCAGCAGCTTGTTAACAGGAATTAACTATGGCTACACCTTC; CDR3: CASSLLTGINYGYTF; length: 15; V: TRBV5-1; J: TRBJ1-2; D: NA; size: NA
DNA: TGTGCCAGCAGCTTTAGGCGGGGCACTCGAAGCTCCTACGAGCAGTACTTC; CDR3: CASSFRRGTRSSYEQYF; length: 17; V: TRBV7-9; J: TRBJ2-7; D: NA; size: NA
DNA: TGTGCCAGCAGACGACAGGGGATCATGAACACTGAAGCTTTCTTT; CDR3: CASRRQGIMNTEAFF; length: 15; V: TRBV27; J: TRBJ1-1; D: TRBD1; size: NA
DNA: TGTGCCAGCAGCTTGCCCGCCGTAGGGTTTGGGGGCTATGGCTACACCTTC; CDR3: CASSLPAVGFGGYGYTF; length: 17; V: TRBV7-9; J: TRBJ1-2; D: NA; size: NA
DNA: TGTGCCAGCAGCTCTCCGACTAGCGGGGGGTCGGATACGCAGTATTTT; CDR3: CASSSPTSGGSDTQYF; length: 16; V: TRBV7-6; J: TRBJ2-3; D: TRBD2; size: NA
DNA: TGTGCCAGCAGTGCGGGACGGATAATGGAGCAGTACTTC; CDR3: CASSAGRIMEQYF; length: 13; V: TRBV27; J: TRBJ2-7; D: NA; size: NA
DNA: TGCGCCAGCAGCCCTAGTGGGGAAATTATCACAGATACGCAGTATTTT; CDR3: CASSPSGEIITDTQYF; length: 16; V: TRBV4-1; J: TRBJ2-3; D: NA; size: NA
DNA: TGTGCCAGCAGCTGGGGACCTACCGGGGAGCTGTTTTTT; CDR3: CASSWGPTGELFF; length: 13; V: TRBV5-6; J: TRBJ2-2; D: NA; size: NA
DNA: TGCGCCAGCAGTGGCACGGGGGAGCGGGTATGGGGGGCTCGGAACACCGGGGAGCTGTTTTTT; CDR3: CASSGTGERVWGARNTGELFF; length: 21; V: TRBV10-2; J: TRBJ2-2; D: NA; size: NA
DNA: TGTGCCAGCAGCTCCTCCGGGACCCCCACCGGGGAGCTGTTTTTT; CDR3: CASSSSGTPTGELFF; length: 15; V: TRBV7-9; J: TRBJ2-2; D: NA; size: NA
DNA: TGTGCCAGCAGTGCCCCCCGGACAGGGAACACTGAAGCTTTCTTT; CDR3: CASSAPRTGNTEAFF; length: 15; V: TRBV6-1; J: TRBJ1-1; D: TRBD1; size: NA
DNA: TGTGCCACCAGCAGACCCAAGAAAACAGGGTCTGGAAACACCATATATTTT; CDR3: CATSRPKKTGSGNTIYF; length: 17; V: TRBV15; J: TRBJ1-3; D: NA; size: NA
DNA: TGTGCCAGCAGTTTATATGTGGGGGCTAACTATGGCTACACCTTC; CDR3: CASSLYVGANYGYTF; length: 15; V: TRBV27; J: TRBJ1-2; D: NA; size: NA
DNA: TGCGCCAGCAGCTTGTCAGAGACCGATGAAAAACTGTTTTTT; CDR3: CASSLSETDEKLFF; length: 14; V: TRBV5-1; J: TRBJ1-4; D: NA; size: NA
DNA: TGTGCCGTGCATCATGATGAGCAGTTCTTC; CDR3: CAVHHDEQFF; length: 10; V: TRBV25-1; J: TRBJ2-1; D: NA; size: NA
DNA: TGCAGCGTTGTCCTGACAGGGACCGGGGAGCTGTTTTTT; CDR3: CSVVLTGTGELFF; length: 13; V: TRBV29-1; J: TRBJ2-2; D: TRBD1; size: NA
DNA: TGCGCCAGCAGCCCGGGCCCTGATCAAGAGACCCAGTACTTC; CDR3: CASSPGPDQETQYF; length: 14; V: TRBV4-1; J: TRBJ2-5; D: NA; size: once
DNA: TGTGCCAGCACCCCGGGGCAGGGCCTGAATTCACCCCTCCACTTT; CDR3: CASTPGQGLNSPLHF; length: 15; V: TRBV9; J: TRBJ1-6; D: NA; size: NA
DNA: TGTGCCAGTAGTAGAGGAGGCTCCTACAATGAGCAGTTCTTC; CDR3: CASSRGGSYNEQFF; length: 14; V: TRBV19; J: TRBJ2-1; D: NA; size: NA
DNA: TGTGCCAGCAGCGTAGTGGCGGGATTAGGGGGCAATCAGCCCCAGCATTTT; CDR3: CASSVVAGLGGNQPQHF; length: 17; V: TRBV9; J: TRBJ1-5; D: NA; size: NA
DNA: TGCGCCAGCGGCTGGAGCACAGATACGCAGTATTTT; CDR3: CASGWSTDTQYF; length: 12; V: TRBV5-1; J: TRBJ2-3; D: NA; size: NA
DNA: TGTGCCAGCAGCCCGCTCGGTGGGCTGTATATGAACACTGAAGCTTTCTTT; CDR3: CASSPLGGLYMNTEAFF; length: 17; V: TRBV7-6; J: TRBJ1-1; D: NA; size: NA
DNA: TGTGCCAGTAGCAAGGGACAGGGGGACCTCTACGAGCAGTACTTC; CDR3: CASSKGQGDLYEQYF; length: 15; V: TRBV19; J: TRBJ2-7; D: TRBD1; size: NA
DNA: TGTGCCATCAGTGAGAAAACTCGAACCTACAATGAGCAGTTCTTC; CDR3: CAISEKTRTYNEQFF; length: 15; V: TRBV10-3; J: TRBJ2-1; D: NA; size: NA
DNA: TGTGCCAGCAGTTTACAGGGCCACCTGACAGCTTTCTTT; CDR3: CASSLQGHLTAFF; length: 13; V: TRBV27; J: TRBJ1-1; D: NA; size: NA
DNA: TGCGCCAGCAGCTTGGGCACAGAAGCTTTCTTT; CDR3: CASSLGTEAFF; length: 11; V: TRBV5-1; J: TRBJ1-1; D: NA; size: NA
DNA: TGTGCCAGCAGCCCCCGGGGACGAGACGAAAAACTGTTTTTT; CDR3: CASSPRGRDEKLFF; length: 14; V: TRBV7-9; J: TRBJ1-4; D: NA; size: NA
DNA: TGTGCCAGCAGTGAAGATGAGGGGGTCTATGGCTACACCTTC; CDR3: CASSEDEGVYGYTF; length: 14; V: TRBV6-1; J: TRBJ1-2; D: NA; size: NA
DNA: TGTGCCAGCAGTTTACCAGGGGGCTACGAGCAGTACTTC; CDR3: CASSLPGGYEQYF; length: 13; V: TRBV27; J: TRBJ2-7; D: TRBD1; size: NA
DNA: TGTGCCAGCAGCCTAGTTCTGGGCCCTACAACTAATGAAAAACTGTTTTTT; CDR3: CASSLVLGPTTNEKLFF; length: 17; V: TRBV28; J: TRBJ1-4; D: NA; size: NA